The source of this T cell receptor beta chain is a study of T cells in Graves' hyperthyroidism and ophthalmopathy. Overall study findings and caveats: Among clonotypes expanded in thyroid above 0.001, most were also found in blood.

Not enrolled were patients with uncontrolled infection, other autoimmune disease, pregnancy or lactation. The PBMCs had their origin in roughly 9.8 ml of fresh peripheral blood. RNA transcripts served as the template for amplifying TCR beta CDR3 regions. The study used the HTBI primer set for a first-round RT-PCR of the TCR CDR3. Each CDR3 protein is one row after TCRdb ran MiXCR on the multiplex PCR reads. In the table there are roughly 720,000 distinct CDR3 sequences, roughly 17% of which are singletons. Germline V gene data show CDR1 as LGHDT and CDR2 as YNNKEL (reference sequence). There are 17 residues in the CDR3. Trimming took 0 bases from V and 5 from J; bases not matched to a gene: 5. This clonotype was counted many times. Its target is not known.

Sequenced input: blood. This clonotype was sampled from a man aged 45-65 years with Graves' hyperthyroidism. This sequence joins TRBV3-1 and TRBJ2-3; 13 bases are a match to TRBD2. CDR3 sequence reads: CASSQEEGLAGLDTQYF. CDR3 DNA sequence: TGTGCCAGCAGCCAAGAAGAGGGACTAGCGGGATTAGATACGCAGTATTTT.